This T cell receptor (beta chain) was sequenced for a study of STAT5B mutations in CD4+ large granular lymphocyte leukemia. Profiled with immunoSEQ multiplex PCR; TCRdb holds only in-frame clones, not every one. The sample comprises 40,000 to 45,000 clones, around 85% of which are singletons, and just under 0.35% rests with the top ten. Input material: CD4+ T cells from blood buffy coats. This TCR came from a human donor in good health.

The CDR3 bases are TGTGCCAGCAGCAAAGGGGAGACAGACCCCTTAGCGTACGAGCAGTACTTC. This translates into CASSKGETDPLAYEQYF. The chain recombines TRBV21-1 with TRBJ2-7. TRBV21-1 is recorded as a pseudogene. The CDR3 has 17 residues.